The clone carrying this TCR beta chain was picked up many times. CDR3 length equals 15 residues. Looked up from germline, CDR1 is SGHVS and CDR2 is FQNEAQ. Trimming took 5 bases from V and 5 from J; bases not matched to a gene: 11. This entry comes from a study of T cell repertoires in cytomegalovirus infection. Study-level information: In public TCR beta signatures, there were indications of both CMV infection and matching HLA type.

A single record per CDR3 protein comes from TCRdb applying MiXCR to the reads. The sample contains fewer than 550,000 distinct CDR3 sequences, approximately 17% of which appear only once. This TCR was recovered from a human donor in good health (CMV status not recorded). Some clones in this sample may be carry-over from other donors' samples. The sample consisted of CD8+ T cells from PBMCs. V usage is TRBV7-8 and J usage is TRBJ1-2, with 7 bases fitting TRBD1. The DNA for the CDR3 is TGTGCCAGCAGCAACAGACAGGGCCCCCTATATGGCTACACCTTC. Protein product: CASSNRQGPLYGYTF. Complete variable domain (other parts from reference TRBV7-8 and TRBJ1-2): GAGVSQSPRYKVAKRGQDVALRCDPISGHVSLFWYQQALGQGPEFLTYFQNEAQLDKSGLPSDRFFAERPEGSVSTLKIQRTQQEDSAVYLCASSNRQGPLYGYTFGSGTRLTVV.